This entry lists 20 T cell receptor beta chains sequenced from one sample in a study of regulatory T cells in long-lasting Graves disease. TCR beta libraries were built with iRepertoire HTBI primers and Arm-PCR of CDR3 regions. TCRdb fed the multiplex PCR reads into MiXCR, producing one record per CDR3 protein. Of 400,000 to 450,000 distinct CDR3 sequences listed, roughly 15% are singletons. The time point denotes: newly diagnosed GD, antithyroid drugs for less than 3 months. TCR sequences were obtained from RNA taken from PBMCs. This sample was shared with a second study, whose subject was T cells in Graves' hyperthyroidism and ophthalmopathy.

The sample consisted of peripheral blood mononuclear cells (PBMCs), taken at new diagnosis, from a patient treated with antithyroid drugs. These TCRs come from a woman aged 30 to 39 with Graves disease.

The chain carries TRBV14 and TRBJ2-1, with no clear D. Trimming stripped 0 bases from V and 5 bases from J, with 11 bases between. Germline CDR1 reads SGHDN; CDR2 reads FVKESK. This CDR3 is 15 amino acids long. The CDR3, as DNA: TGTGCCAGCAGCCAAGAGGGCCCTCGGGACAATGAGCAGTTCTTC. It codes for CASSQEGPRDNEQFF.

About this clonotype: Possible read error: a much larger clone is one base away. The V gene is TRBV7-8, the J gene TRBJ2-7, with D unresolved. Per germline, CDR1 SGHVS and CDR2 FQNEAQ. V lost 1 base and J lost 4, with 11 bases in between. CDR3 size: 14 residues. DNA of the CDR3: TGTGCCAGCAGCTTAGTTATCCTCGGGTACGAGCAGTACTTC. Protein: CASSLVILGYEQYF.

This clonotype was observed many times. The chain recombines TRBV27 with TRBJ2-2; 13 nucleotides agree with TRBD2. Germline-derived CDR1 and CDR2 are MNHEY and SMNVEV (reference sequence). This CDR3 has 16 amino acids. J lost 5 bases, V lost 4 bases, and 4 bases had no gene match. CDR3 in amino acids: CASSSWTSGRTGELFF. CDR3 nucleotide sequence: TGTGCCAGCAGTTCCTGGACTAGCGGGAGAACCGGGGAGCTGTTTTTT.

In its sample, this clonotype was seen a few times. V is TRBV27 and J is TRBJ2-6, with 7 nucleotides matching TRBD2. Germline trimming cut 7 bases from V and 0 bases from J; bases unmatched to any gene: 15. Germline lookup yields CDR1 MNHEY and CDR2 SMNVEV (reference sequence). CDR3 length equals 19 residues. The CDR3: CASKPRGVAGFSGANVLTF. CDR3 sequence (DNA): TGTGCCAGCAAACCTCGAGGGGTAGCGGGCTTCTCTGGGGCCAACGTCCTGACTTTC. Together with reference TRBV27 and TRBJ2-6, the CDR3 gives the full variable domain: EAQVTQNPRYLITVTGKKLTVTCSQNMNHEYMSWYRQDPGLGLRQIYYSMNVEVTDKGDVPEGYKVSRKEKRNFPLILESPSPNQTSLYFCASKPRGVAGFSGANVLTFGAGSRLTVL.

This clonotype showed up many times. V usage is TRBV6-1 and J usage is TRBJ2-5; maybe TRBD2 (5 bases). Germline CDR1 and CDR2: MNHNS and SASEGT. This CDR3 comprises 13 residues. V was pared by 10 bases and J by 2 bases, with 14 bases between. The CDR3 DNA follows: TGTGCCACCGGGGTGCCGGGACAAGAGACCCAGTACTTC. Translated: CATGVPGQETQYF.

The chain links TRBV7-9 to TRBJ1-6, with D hard to call. CDR3 length equals 15 residues. V was clipped by 1 base and J by 9 bases, with 13 bases between them. The germline V gene encodes CDR1 SEHNR and CDR2 FQNEAQ (reference sequence). This CDR3 reads CASSLDSNGGSPLHF. The CDR3 nucleotides are TGTGCCAGCAGCTTAGACTCGAACGGTGGTTCACCCCTCCACTTT.

The V call is TRBV28, the J call TRBJ2-1; D may be TRBD1 (6 bases). Germline V gene data show CDR1 as MDHEN and CDR2 as SYDVKM. V was cut by 6 bases and J by 2 bases, with 11 bases left in between. There are 14 residues in the CDR3. CDR3 in DNA: TGTGCCAGCAGCAGGGGACCCACCTACAATGAGCAGTTCTTC. Translation gives CASSRGPTYNEQFF.

This clonotype was seen more than once but under ten times. The chain couples TRBV20-1 to TRBJ2-5, with 15 bases that match TRBD2. V lost 7 bases to trimming and J lost 2 bases; unmatched junction nucleotides: 8. Germline values: CDR1 DFQATT, CDR2 SNEGSKA (reference sequence). The CDR3 is made up of 16 amino acids. The CDR3 sequence is CSGLTGTSGRQETQYF. CDR3 sequence (DNA): TGCAGTGGCCTGACAGGGACTAGCGGGAGGCAAGAGACCCAGTACTTC.

As for this clonotype: Given a much more abundant clone one base away, this may be a read error. The chain joins TRBV7-2 to TRBJ2-1; D is perhaps TRBD1 or TRBD2 (6 bases each). TRBJ2-5 explains the end of the DNA better; the J call may be wrong. The germline V gene encodes CDR1 SGHTA and CDR2 FQGNSA. This CDR3 contains 16 residues. Written as DNA, the CDR3 is TGTGCCAGCAGCTTAAATCGCGGGACATGGTCTGGGACCCAGTACTTC. Translated, it gives CASSLNRGTWSGTQYF.

The V and J genes are TRBV5-6 and TRBJ1-6, with a possible D match to TRBD1 (5 bases). Germline values: CDR1 SGHDT, CDR2 YYEEEE. V lost 7 bases and J 7 bases, leaving 15 bases between the germline ends. The CDR3 sequence is 14 residues long. CDR3 sequence (DNA): TGTGCCAGCCGCCAGGGACCTTTGAATTCACCCCTCCACTTT. As protein: CASRQGPLNSPLHF.

The J gene is TRBJ1-2, the V gene TRBV28; no firm D call. There are 13 residues in the CDR3. The germline V and J ends were trimmed by 5 bases and 7 bases, with 14 bases remaining between them. Looked up from germline, CDR1 is MDHEN and CDR2 is SYDVKM. CDR3 sequence reads: CASSPLGGGGYTF. CDR3 bases: TGTGCCAGCAGTCCCCTCGGCGGAGGTGGCTACACCTTC.

This clonotype was recorded only once. A read error is possible here, since a much larger clone lies one base away. The CDR3 here is CSASSPSGRTTYEQFF. CDR3 in DNA: TGCAGTGCTAGCTCACCGAGCGGGAGGACGACCTACGAGCAGTTCTTC. This chain joins TRBV20-1 and TRBJ2-1, with 9 positions matching TRBD2. V shed 3 bases and J 10 bases; nucleotides not matched to a gene: 16. The CDR3 is 16 amino acids. Per germline, CDR1 DFQATT and CDR2 SNEGSKA (reference sequence).

The V gene is TRBV6-1, the J gene TRBJ1-5; no clear D gene. Germline CDR1 MNHNS, CDR2 SASEGT. With 2 bases removed from V and 3 bases from J, the gap between germline ends came to 2 bases. The CDR3 consists of 12 residues. CDR3 sequence reads: CASSEFNQPQHF. CDR3 DNA: TGTGCCAGCAGTGAATTCAATCAGCCCCAGCATTTT.

The CDR3 DNA follows: TGCAGCGTTGTAAGGCAGGGTGTTACAGATACGCAGTATTTT. This encodes CSVVRQGVTDTQYF. This rearrangement joins TRBV29-1 to TRBJ2-3; a weak D match, TRBD1 (5 bases). V was shortened by 4 bases and J by 3 bases, with 14 bases between the two germline ends. The CDR3 totals 14 residues. Germline CDR1 and CDR2: SQVTM and ANQGSEA.

This clonotype was counted only a few times. The rearrangement links TRBV5-4 to TRBJ2-5, with a tentative D call TRBD2 (5 bases). The V gene's germline CDR1 is SGHNT and CDR2 YYREEE (reference sequence). V lost 6 bases to trimming and J lost 2 bases, with 17 bases between them. The CDR3 loop spans 15 amino acids. CDR3 in amino acids: CASTLPGSPQETQYF. The CDR3 nucleotides read TGTGCCAGCACCCTCCCGGGGAGCCCTCAAGAGACCCAGTACTTC.

This clonotype came up many times. The chain joins TRBV5-1 to TRBJ1-1; D remains unclear. Germline V CDR1 and CDR2: SGHRS, YFSETQ. Trimming pared 3 bases from V and 8 bases from J, leaving 14 bases between. The CDR3 runs 13 residues. The CDR3 protein is CASSSEIRGEAFF. CDR3 nucleotides: TGCGCCAGCAGCTCGGAAATACGGGGAGAAGCTTTCTTT. Complete variable domain (other parts from reference TRBV5-1 and TRBJ1-1): KAGVTQTPRYLIKTRGQQVTLSCSPISGHRSVSWYQQTPGQGLQFLFEYFSETQRNKGNFPGRFSGRQFSNSRSEMNVSTLELGDSALYLCASSSEIRGEAFFGQGTRLTVV.

This clonotype showed up many times. The chain recombines TRBV24-1 with TRBJ2-1; tentatively, D is TRBD1 (6 bases). The length of the CDR3 is 14 residues. V gave up 4 bases and J gave up 3 bases, with 9 bases separating them. CDR1 KGHDR and CDR2 SFDVKD come from the germline V gene. This chain's CDR3 is CATSEWDNYNEQFF. The CDR3 nucleotides read TGTGCCACCAGTGAGTGGGACAACTACAATGAGCAGTTCTTC.

Many counts were recorded for this clonotype. The genes are TRBV10-3 and TRBJ2-1; TRBD1 matches 7 bases. CDR1 is ENHRY and CDR2 is SYGVKD in the germline V gene. V gave up 9 bases and J gave up 12 bases; unmatched junction bases: 8. CDR3 size: 11 residues. As DNA, the CDR3 is TGTGCCATTTTCACAGGGGATGGGCAGTTCTTC. Translation: CAIFTGDGQFF.

The chain links TRBV6-1 to TRBJ2-2; maybe TRBD2 (6 bases). Germline V lookup: CDR1 MNHNS, CDR2 SASEGT. The V gene lost 3 bases and the J gene lost 3 bases, with 14 bases spanning the gap. The CDR3 sequence is 16 residues long. The chain's CDR3 is CASSDRGGRDTGELFF. The DNA for the CDR3 is TGTGCCAGCAGTGACCGCGGAGGGCGCGACACCGGGGAGCTGTTTTTT.

The chain employs TRBV4-1 and TRBJ2-2; TRBD2 matches at 7 bases. V lost 4 bases to trimming and J lost 0 bases; unmatched junction nucleotides: 14. Germline V lookup: CDR1 MGHRA, CDR2 YSYEKL. This CDR3 comprises 19 residues. The CDR3 bases are TGCGCCAGCAGCCCCCAGGGAGGGTTAGCGTCAGCGAACACCGGGGAGCTGTTTTTT. This encodes CASSPQGGLASANTGELFF.